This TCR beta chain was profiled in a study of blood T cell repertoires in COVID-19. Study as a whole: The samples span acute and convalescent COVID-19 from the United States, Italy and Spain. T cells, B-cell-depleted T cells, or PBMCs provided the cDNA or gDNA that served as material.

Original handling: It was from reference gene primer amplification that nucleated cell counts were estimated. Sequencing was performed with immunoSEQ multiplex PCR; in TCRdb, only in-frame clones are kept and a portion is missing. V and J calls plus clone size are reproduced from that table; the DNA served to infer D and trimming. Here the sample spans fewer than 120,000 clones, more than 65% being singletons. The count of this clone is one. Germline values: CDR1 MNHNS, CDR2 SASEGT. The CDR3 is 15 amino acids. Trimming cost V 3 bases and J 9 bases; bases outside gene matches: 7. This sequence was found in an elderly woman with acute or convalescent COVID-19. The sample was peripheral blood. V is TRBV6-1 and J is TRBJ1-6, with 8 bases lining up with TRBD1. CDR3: CASSEMSGGFSPLHF. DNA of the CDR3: TGTGCCAGCAGTGAGATGTCAGGGGGCTTTTCACCCCTCCACTTT.